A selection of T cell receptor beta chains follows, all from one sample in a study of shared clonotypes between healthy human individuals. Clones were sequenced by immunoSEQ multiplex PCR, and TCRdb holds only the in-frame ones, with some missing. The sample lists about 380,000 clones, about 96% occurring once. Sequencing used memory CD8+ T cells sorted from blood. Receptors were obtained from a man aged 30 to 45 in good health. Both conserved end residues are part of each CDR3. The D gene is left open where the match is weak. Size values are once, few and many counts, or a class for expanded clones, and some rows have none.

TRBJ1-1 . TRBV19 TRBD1 CASSIRTGNTEAFF TGTGCCAGTAGTATAAGGACAGGGAACACTGAAGCTTTCTTT
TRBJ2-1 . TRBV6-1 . CASSEARRPSYNEQFF TGTGCCAGCAGTGAGGCCAGAAGACCCTCCTACAATGAGCAGTTCTTC
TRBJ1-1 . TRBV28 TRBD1 CASSERQGMNTEAFF TGTGCCAGCAGCGAGAGACAGGGGATGAACACTGAAGCTTTCTTT
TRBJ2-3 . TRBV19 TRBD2 CASSIDREGAADTQYF TGTGCCAGTAGTATAGATCGGGAGGGTGCCGCAGATACGCAGTATTTT
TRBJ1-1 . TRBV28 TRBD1 CASGTGGTEAFF TGTGCCAGCGGGACAGGGGGCACTGAAGCTTTCTTT
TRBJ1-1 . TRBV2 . CASSAGRNTEAFF TGTGCCAGCAGTGCGGGCCGAAACACTGAAGCTTTCTTT
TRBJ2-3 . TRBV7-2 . CASSFSGGDTQYF TGTGCCAGCAGCTTCTCAGGCGGAGATACGCAGTATTTT
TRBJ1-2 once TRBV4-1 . CASSQEIRGWGDYGYTF TGCGCCAGCAGCCAAGAGATTCGGGGGTGGGGAGACTATGGCTACACCTTC
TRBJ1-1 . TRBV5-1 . CASSLRAARDTEAFF TGCGCCAGCAGCTTACGGGCCGCGAGGGACACTGAAGCTTTCTTT
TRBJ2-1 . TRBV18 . CASSPPSGNEQFF TGTGCCAGCTCACCACCCTCCGGCAATGAGCAGTTCTTC
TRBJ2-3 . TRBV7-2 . CASSLLDTQYF TGTGCCAGCAGCTTATTGGATACGCAGTATTTT
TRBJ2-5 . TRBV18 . CASSPSERLDGQETQYF TGTGCCAGCTCACCGTCCGAGAGACTAGACGGCCAAGAGACCCAGTACTTC
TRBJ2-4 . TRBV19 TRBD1 CASSVTPPGQGDIQYF TGTGCCAGTAGTGTCACACCCCCGGGACAGGGGGACATTCAGTACTTC
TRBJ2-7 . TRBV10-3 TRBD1 CAIRGDRGDEQYF TGTGCCATCAGGGGGGACAGGGGAGACGAGCAGTACTTC
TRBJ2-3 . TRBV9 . CASSVGTDTQYF TGTGCCAGCAGCGTAGGCACAGATACGCAGTATTTT
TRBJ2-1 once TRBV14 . CASSQESGYPYNEQFF TGTGCCAGCAGCCAAGAGTCCGGATATCCCTACAATGAGCAGTTCTTC
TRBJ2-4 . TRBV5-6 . CASSPTQGVQYF TGTGCCAGCAGCCCTACACAAGGGGTTCAGTACTTC
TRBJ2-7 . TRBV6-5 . CASSYSEAGGYEQYF TGTGCCAGCAGTTACTCGGAGGCAGGGGGGTACGAGCAGTACTTC
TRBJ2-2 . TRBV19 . CASTRTGTRGGELFF TGTGCCAGTACGCGAACCGGGACCAGGGGCGGGGAGCTGTTTTTT
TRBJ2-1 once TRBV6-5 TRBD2 CASSSTSGRLDNEQFF TGTGCCAGCAGTTCTACTAGCGGGAGGTTGGACAATGAGCAGTTCTTC
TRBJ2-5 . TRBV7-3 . CASSLTASETQYF TGTGCCAGCAGCTTAACCGCGTCGGAGACCCAGTACTTC
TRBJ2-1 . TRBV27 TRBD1 CASSFRQGNNEQFF TGTGCCAGCAGTTTTCGACAGGGAAACAATGAGCAGTTCTTC
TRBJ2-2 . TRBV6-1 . CASTFRGRNTGELFF TGTGCCAGCACCTTTAGGGGGAGGAACACCGGGGAGCTGTTTTTT
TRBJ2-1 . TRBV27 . CASSLGGHEQFF TGTGCCAGCAGTTTGGGGGGACATGAGCAGTTCTTC
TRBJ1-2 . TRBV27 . CASRTRLAGDTSLGYTF TGTGCCAGCAGAACCCGGTTGGCCGGGGATACCTCTTTGGGCTACACCTTC
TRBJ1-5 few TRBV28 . CASTSRWDGINQPQHF TGTGCCAGCACCTCCAGATGGGACGGAATCAATCAGCCCCAGCATTTT
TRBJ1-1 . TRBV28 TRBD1 CASSPTGGTEAFF TGTGCCAGCAGTCCGACAGGGGGCACTGAAGCTTTCTTT
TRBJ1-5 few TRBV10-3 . CAISETGPNQPQHF TGTGCCATCAGTGAGACAGGCCCAAATCAGCCCCAGCATTTT
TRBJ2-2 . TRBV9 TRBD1 CASSVVDRGRPGELFF TGTGCCAGCAGCGTAGTGGACAGGGGGCGCCCCGGGGAGCTGTTTTTT
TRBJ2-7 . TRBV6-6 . CASTISLTYEQYF TGTGCCAGCACGATTAGCTTAACCTACGAGCAGTACTTC
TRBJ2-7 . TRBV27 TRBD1 CASSFPTGGRSYEQYF TGTGCCAGCAGTTTTCCCACAGGGGGGAGGTCCTACGAGCAGTACTTC
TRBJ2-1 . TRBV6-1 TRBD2 CASSANPGTSGRSEQFF TGTGCCAGCAGTGCCAATCCCGGGACTAGCGGGAGATCTGAGCAGTTCTTC
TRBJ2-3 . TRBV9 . CASSVGSSDTQYF TGTGCCAGCAGCGTAGGTTCGTCAGATACGCAGTATTTT
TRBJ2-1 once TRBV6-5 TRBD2 CASRLAGVINEQFF TGTGCCAGCAGACTAGCGGGAGTAATTAATGAGCAGTTCTTC
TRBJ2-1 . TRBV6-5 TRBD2 CASSYGTSGRGEQFF TGTGCCAGCAGTTACGGGACTAGCGGGAGAGGTGAGCAGTTCTTC
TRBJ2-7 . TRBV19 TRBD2 CASSIRGLAVENEQYF TGTGCCAGTAGTATAAGGGGACTAGCGGTGGAAAACGAGCAGTACTTC
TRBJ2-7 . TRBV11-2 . CASSLGTQGYEQYF TGTGCCAGCAGCTTGGGTACACAGGGCTACGAGCAGTACTTC
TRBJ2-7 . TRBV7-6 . CASSPGTPTYEQYF TGTGCCAGCAGCCCCGGGACTCCTACCTACGAGCAGTACTTC
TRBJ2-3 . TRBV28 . CASSFRYADTQYF TGTGCCAGCAGTTTTCGGTACGCAGATACGCAGTATTTT
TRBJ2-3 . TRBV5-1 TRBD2 CASSRGWREGPPDTQYF TGCGCCAGCAGCAGGGGATGGCGGGAGGGCCCTCCAGATACGCAGTATTTT
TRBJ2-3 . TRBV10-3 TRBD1 CALGTASTDTQYF TGTGCCTTGGGGACAGCTAGCACAGATACGCAGTATTTT
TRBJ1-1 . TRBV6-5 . CASSTQYMNTEAFF TGTGCCAGCAGTACCCAGTATATGAACACTGAAGCTTTCTTT
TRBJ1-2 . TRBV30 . CAWSSKGAWGYTF TGTGCCTGGAGTAGTAAAGGGGCCTGGGGCTACACCTTC
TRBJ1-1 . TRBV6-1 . CASSAQGFLAAFF TGTGCCAGCAGTGCCCAGGGATTTCTGGCAGCTTTCTTT
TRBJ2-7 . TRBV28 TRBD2 CASSLWGTSGNYEQYF TGTGCCAGCAGTTTATGGGGGACTAGCGGAAACTACGAGCAGTACTTC
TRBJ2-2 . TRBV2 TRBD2 CASSSTSRELFF TGTGCCAGCAGCTCGACTAGCCGGGAGCTGTTTTTT
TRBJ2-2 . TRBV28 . CASSGASPGELFF TGTGCCAGCAGTGGGGCTAGCCCCGGGGAGCTGTTTTTT
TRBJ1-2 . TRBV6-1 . CASSEIRGAHYGYTF TGTGCCAGCAGTGAAATACGAGGGGCTCACTATGGCTACACCTTC
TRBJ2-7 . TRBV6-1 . CASTPRLSYEQYF TGTGCCAGCACGCCCAGGCTCTCCTACGAGCAGTACTTC
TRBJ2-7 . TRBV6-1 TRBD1 CASSSSGTGKDEQYF TGTGCCAGCAGTTCATCCGGGACAGGGAAGGACGAGCAGTACTTC
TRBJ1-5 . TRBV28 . CASSGTYSNQPQHF TGTGCCAGCAGTGGAACGTATAGCAATCAGCCCCAGCATTTT
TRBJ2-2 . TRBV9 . CASSVEGTGELFF TGTGCCAGCAGCGTAGAGGGTACCGGGGAGCTGTTTTTT
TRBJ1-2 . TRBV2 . CASSVSGYTF TGTGCCAGCAGTGTTAGTGGCTACACCTTC
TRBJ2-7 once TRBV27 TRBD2 CASSRRTSGRDLGYEQYF TGTGCCAGCAGTCGGAGGACTAGCGGGAGGGATCTGGGCTACGAGCAGTACTTC
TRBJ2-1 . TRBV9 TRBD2 CASSFSGRAGNEQFF TGTGCCAGCAGCTTCAGCGGGAGGGCCGGTAATGAGCAGTTCTTC